This T cell receptor (beta chain) was obtained from a study of T-cell memory formation after mild COVID-19 (dated by TCRdb to the early 2020s). In terms of the full investigation: TCR sequence clusters from the two donors were largely donor specific. In two donors, T-cell clones that expanded and contracted after mild COVID-19 were followed by sequencing TCRalpha and TCRbeta repertoires longitudinally. The cohort was made up of two young adult volunteers, one female and one male, who were previously healthy.

Notes on this clonotype: This receptor's antigen is unknown. Per-base quality was not reported, and no clone a single base away is much larger than it.

What the authors observed across the whole study: From day 15 to 85, contracting clones showed balanced CD4/CD8 phenotypes, whereas a second wave of clones that expanded from day 15 to 37 leaned towards CD4+. Contracting CD4+ clones appeared mostly in the CM and EM memory subsets, whereas CD8+ clones were enriched in EMRA. Whether the second-wave clones peaking on day 37 were SARS-CoV-2 specific was not confirmed. Only two mild cases were covered in the study, and larger cohorts including severe cases with pre-infection samples were considered necessary. Some responding clones were detected in pre-infection memory, suggesting pre-existing cross-reactive memory T cells joined the SARS-CoV-2 response.

The CDR3 contains 11 residues, cysteine and phenylalanine counted. Of the read, only the CDR3 DNA is kept; its 33 bases are in frame from base 1. Between the V and J ends, shortened by 8 bases and 5 bases respectively, the junction contains 7 bases. The data were produced on an Illumina NovaSeq 6000. cDNA libraries for TCRalpha and TCRbeta were prepared by 5'RACE using constant-segment primers, with sample barcodes and unique molecular identifiers added. Trizol reagent was used to extract RNA from every sample. Libraries were amplified in two PCR steps, with a second sample barcode and Illumina TruSeq adapters added in the second step. Sequencing of the libraries was done on an Illumina NovaSeq, producing 2 x 150 bp paired-end reads. As for the original processing: Reads were demultiplexed and collapsed into UMI-guided consensus sequences with migec v1.2.7. With mixcr v2.1.11, UMI consensuses were aligned to TRA and TRB V and J templates and assembled into clonotypes. A clonotype was counted as expanded or contracted only if both edgeR and NoisET called the change significant, with noise models trained on biological replicates. edgeR calls used a false discovery rate-adjusted p below 0.01 and a log2 fold-change threshold of 1. As an exploratory analysis of dynamics, PCA with hierarchical clustering was applied to max-normalized trajectories of the 1000 most abundant clonotypes. Separately sequenced CD4+ and CD8+ repertoires were used to assign the CD4 or CD8 phenotype of responding clones. Using fastp trimming at Q25 and MiXCR clonotype assembly, TCRdb reanalyzed the public sequencing data and kept in-frame beta chains. Each record represents a unique CDR3 protein, reported with the most common genes and DNA among its rows. The V and J calls and clone size come from TCRdb's table, not from the authors' own analysis. The sample table holds more than 450,000 distinct CDR3 sequences, of which about a sixth were seen once. The top ten clones comprise 9.5% to 15% of the sample.

Ficoll-Paque density gradient centrifugation was used to isolate PBMCs. This clonotype was obtained from an adult woman who had mild COVID-19 (a few samples of this study predate the infection). The sample titles of this study are shuffled in the database, so cell type and time point are left out; the donor was told from shared clones. The V and J segments used are TRBV12-3 or TRBV12-4 and TRBJ2-1; tentative D gene TRBD2, with 5 bases matching. Specimen: PBMCs or a T cell subset sorted from them (not recorded which). The CDR3 protein sequence reads: CASGRDNEQFF. The DNA sequence is TGTGCCAGCGGGCGGGACAATGAGCAGTTCTTC.